These 18 T cell receptor beta chains were sequenced from one sample in a study of cytomegalovirus exposure and HLA in healthy donors. Primers for the PCR totalled 60 Vbeta and 13 Jbeta. Libraries were prepared by immunoSEQ multiplex PCR; TCRdb keeps only in-frame clonotypes and omits some of them. Of about 160,000 clones listed, around three quarters are singletons. Sequencing was performed on PBMCs. The receptor source for this set is a woman aged 35 to 49 in good health and CMV-seronegative.

This clone showed up just once. This chain connects TRBV2 to TRBJ2-2; weak D call: TRBD2 (6 bases). V was cut by 8 bases and J by 0 bases, with 13 bases left in between. Germline values: CDR1 SNHLY, CDR2 FYNNEI. This CDR3 region has 15 residues. CDR3 bases: TGTGCCAGCGAAGAGGGGACTTCGAACACCGGGGAGCTGTTTTTT. This gives the protein CASEEGTSNTGELFF.

This clone has only a few counts. The V and J genes are TRBV6-5 and TRBJ1-2, with D perhaps matching TRBD1 (6 bases). Trimming removed 5 bases at V and 5 bases at J, with 15 bases between. Germline V gene data show CDR1 as MNHEY and CDR2 as SVGAGI. The CDR3 contains 14 residues. This chain's CDR3 is CASSPSSRGYGYTF. The CDR3 DNA follows: TGTGCCAGCAGTCCGTCGTCCAGGGGATATGGCTACACCTTC.

The rearrangement uses TRBV5-6 and TRBJ1-1; no clear D gene. This CDR3 comprises 14 residues. In germline, CDR1 is SGHDT, CDR2 YYEEEE. V was trimmed by 2 bases and J by 4 bases, leaving 12 bases between them. In DNA form, the CDR3 reads TGTGCCAGCAGCTTCGTGGAATGGAGCACTGAAGCTTTCTTT. This encodes CASSFVEWSTEAFF.

The chain combines TRBV28 with TRBJ1-5; D gene ambiguous. This CDR3 is built from 13 residues. Trimming cost V 6 bases and J 6 bases, with 12 bases left between them. Germline CDR1 and CDR2: MDHEN and SYDVKM. The CDR3 DNA reads as TGTGCCAGCAGGACTGCAGTGGCTCAGCCCCAGCATTTT. It codes for CASRTAVAQPQHF.

This clone was observed a handful of times. The chain has TRBV6-1 and TRBJ2-7; 8 bases are shared with TRBD1. V lost 6 bases, J lost 7 bases, and 8 bases stayed unmatched. Germline-derived CDR1 and CDR2 are MNHNS and SASEGT. The CDR3 runs to 13 residues. The CDR3 spells CASRGLTGEEQYF. The CDR3 nucleotides read TGTGCCAGCAGAGGCTTGACAGGGGAAGAGCAGTACTTC.

This sequence joins TRBV7-9 and TRBJ1-1, with a weak D call TRBD1 (6 bases). This CDR3 contains 16 residues. Germline V lookup: CDR1 SEHNR, CDR2 FQNEAQ (reference sequence). The V gene lost 4 bases and the J gene lost 5 bases, with 20 bases spanning the gap. In DNA, the CDR3 is TGTGCCAGCAGCTCGACAGGTGGCGGATTGGGGACTGAAGCTTTCTTT. Amino acid sequence: CASSSTGGGLGTEAFF. The entire variable domain, with the rest obtained from reference TRBV7-9 and TRBJ1-1, is as follows: DTGVSQNPRHKITKRGQNVTFRCDPISEHNRLYWYRQTLGQGPEFLTYFQNEAQLEKSRLLSDRFSAERPKGSFSTLEIQRTEQGDSAMYLCASSSTGGGLGTEAFFGQGTRLTVV.

The chain carries TRBV27 and TRBJ2-6; tentatively, D is TRBD2 (6 bases). Looked up from germline, CDR1 is MNHEY and CDR2 is SMNVEV (reference sequence). This CDR3 spans 19 amino acids. Trimming took 6 bases from V and 0 from J, leaving 21 bases between them. This CDR3 is CASSLTGLTLRSGANVLTF. The CDR3 DNA follows: TGTGCCAGCAGCCTCACGGGACTTACACTGCGCTCTGGGGCCAACGTCCTGACTTTC. The variable domain in full, completed from reference TRBV27 and TRBJ2-6, reads EAQVTQNPRYLITVTGKKLTVTCSQNMNHEYMSWYRQDPGLGLRQIYYSMNVEVTDKGDVPEGYKVSRKEKRNFPLILESPSPNQTSLYFCASSLTGLTLRSGANVLTFGAGSRLTVL.

This clone is a singleton in its sample. The chain employs TRBV6-5 and TRBJ2-7; 14 bases align to TRBD2. Germline CDR1 is MNHEY and CDR2 is SVGAGI. With V trimmed by 9 bases and J by 6 bases, 7 bases remained unmatched. This CDR3 has 14 amino acids. CDR3 nucleotide sequence: TGTGCCAGTTCCAGGACTAGCGGGAGGAGCGAGCAGTACTTC. Translated, it gives CASSRTSGRSEQYF.

This clone has more than one count but fewer than ten. V gene TRBV5-1 combines with J gene TRBJ2-2, with D possibly being TRBD2 (6 bases). Germline CDR1 reads SGHRS; CDR2 reads YFSETQ. This CDR3 has 14 residues. The ends were cut back, 3 bases at V and 6 bases at J, with 12 bases in the middle. The CDR3 protein is CASSWSGQPGELFF. For the CDR3, the DNA is TGCGCCAGCAGCTGGAGCGGGCAACCCGGGGAGCTGTTTTTT.

This chain uses TRBV5-1 with TRBJ2-1, with 7 bases identical to TRBD1. CDR1 is SGHRS, CDR2 YFSETQ, per germline. V shed 1 base, J shed 2 bases, and the junction held 3 bases outside the gene matches. The CDR3 has 15 residues. The chain's CDR3 is CASSLLQGAYNEQFF. CDR3 nucleotide sequence: TGCGCCAGCAGCTTGCTGCAGGGGGCCTACAATGAGCAGTTCTTC.

V usage is TRBV5-1 and J usage is TRBJ2-2; 12 bases are shared with TRBD2. The CDR3 has 16 amino acids. Germline-derived CDR1 and CDR2 are SGHRS and YFSETQ. Trimming at V came to 4 bases and at J to 6 bases, leaving 7 bases not matched to a gene. The CDR3 nucleotides are TGCGCCAGCAGCCGGACTAGCGGGATAGAGTCCGGGGAGCTGTTTTTT. It translates to CASSRTSGIESGELFF.

This clone was seen only a few times. The chain is built from TRBV14 and TRBJ2-3; 8 bases agree with TRBD2. V gave up 4 bases and J gave up 10 bases; unmatched junction bases: 10. CDR1 is SGHDN and CDR2 is FVKESK in the germline V gene. This CDR3 comprises 14 residues. The CDR3 loop is CASSRRAGERAQYF. CDR3 nucleotides: TGTGCCAGCAGCCGGAGAGCGGGAGAAAGGGCGCAGTATTTT.

The chain recombines TRBV19 with TRBJ2-6; no firm D call. CDR1 is LNHDA and CDR2 is SQIVND in the germline V gene (reference sequence). The CDR3 contains 15 residues. Trimming left V 5 bases short and J 1 base short, with 9 bases between. The CDR3 loop reads CASSPTKSGANVLTF. Written as DNA, the CDR3 is TGTGCCAGTAGTCCCACTAAGTCTGGGGCCAACGTCCTGACTTTC.

V usage is TRBV5-1 and J usage is TRBJ1-1; 9 bases fit TRBD1. V lost 0 bases to trimming and J lost 1 base; unmatched junction nucleotides: 4. The CDR3 contains 16 residues. Per the germline V gene, CDR1 is SGHRS and CDR2 is YFSETQ. CDR3 in amino acids: CASSLAGGQGNTEAFF. As DNA, the CDR3 is TGCGCCAGCAGCTTGGCCGGGGGACAGGGGAACACTGAAGCTTTCTTT.

J is TRBJ2-3 and V is TRBV29-1; D is perhaps TRBD2 (5 bases). The CDR3 runs 13 residues. Germline assignment: CDR1 SQVTM and CDR2 ANQGSEA. The ends were cut back, 4 bases at V and 2 bases at J, with 10 bases in the middle. The CDR3 is CSVGGRVTDTQYF. The CDR3 DNA reads as TGCAGCGTTGGTGGGAGAGTCACAGATACGCAGTATTTT.

In its sample, this clone was seen once. This rearrangement joins TRBV19 to TRBJ1-2; maybe TRBD1 (5 bases). The CDR3 spans 14 residues. The V end lost 3 bases, the J end lost 6 bases, and 14 bases lay between the germline ends. Germline V lookup: CDR1 LNHDA, CDR2 SQIVND (reference sequence). The CDR3 loop is CASSMEGSWHGYTF. The CDR3, as DNA: TGTGCCAGTAGTATGGAGGGGAGCTGGCATGGCTACACCTTC. Drawing the rest from reference TRBV19 and TRBJ1-2, the complete variable domain is DGGITQSPKYLFRKEGQNVTLSCEQNLNHDAMYWYRQDPGQGLRLIYYSQIVNDFQKGDIAEGYSVSREKKESFPLTVTSAQKNPTAFYLCASSMEGSWHGYTFGSGTRLTVV.

The chain carries TRBV5-4 and TRBJ2-5, with 7 bases matching TRBD2. The closer fit of TRBJ2-7 to the DNA end suggests the J call may be wrong. The V gene's germline CDR1 is SGHNT and CDR2 YYREEE (reference sequence). The CDR3 covers 17 residues. The CDR3 region has the DNA TGTGCCAGCAGCTTGGCGGGCGGGAGTCTCCTAAGCTACGAGCAGTACTTC. Its protein is CASSLAGGSLLSYEQYF.

The V call is TRBV14, the J call TRBJ1-3; a weak D match, TRBD1 (6 bases). V lost 4 bases to trimming and J lost 0 bases, with 13 bases between them. The germline V gene has CDR1 SGHDN and CDR2 FVKESK. The CDR3 has 16 amino acids. CDR3: CASSLSGTLSGNTIYF. Written as DNA, the CDR3 is TGTGCCAGCAGCCTTTCCGGGACACTCTCTGGAAACACCATATATTTT.